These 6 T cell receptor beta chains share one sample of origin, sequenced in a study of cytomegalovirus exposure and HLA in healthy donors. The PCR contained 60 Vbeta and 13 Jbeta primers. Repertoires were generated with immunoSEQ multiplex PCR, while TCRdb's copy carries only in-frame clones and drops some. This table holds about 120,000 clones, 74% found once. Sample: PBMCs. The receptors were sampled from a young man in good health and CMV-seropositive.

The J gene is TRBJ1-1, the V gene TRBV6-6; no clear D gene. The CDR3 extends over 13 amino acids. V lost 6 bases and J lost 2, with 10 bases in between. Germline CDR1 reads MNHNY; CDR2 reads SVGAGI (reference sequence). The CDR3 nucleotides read TGTGCCAGCAGCCTCAACTATAACACTGAAGCTTTCTTT. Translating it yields CASSLNYNTEAFF.

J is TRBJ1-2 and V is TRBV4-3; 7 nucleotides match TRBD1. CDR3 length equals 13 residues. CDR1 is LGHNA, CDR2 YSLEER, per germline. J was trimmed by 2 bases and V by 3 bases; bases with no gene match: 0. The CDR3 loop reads CASSQDRNYGYTF. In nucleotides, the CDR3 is TGCGCCAGCAGCCAGGACAGGAACTATGGCTACACCTTC.

The CDR3 loop reads CASSVRLRTGGSSNQPQHF. The CDR3 DNA is TGCGCCAGCAGCGTAAGATTACGGACAGGGGGTAGTAGCAATCAGCCCCAGCATTTT. This chain links TRBV5-1 with TRBJ1-5; 10 nucleotides match TRBD1. The germline V gene has CDR1 SGHRS and CDR2 YFSETQ. J lost 0 bases, V lost 4 bases, and 13 bases had no gene match. The CDR3 is made up of 19 amino acids.

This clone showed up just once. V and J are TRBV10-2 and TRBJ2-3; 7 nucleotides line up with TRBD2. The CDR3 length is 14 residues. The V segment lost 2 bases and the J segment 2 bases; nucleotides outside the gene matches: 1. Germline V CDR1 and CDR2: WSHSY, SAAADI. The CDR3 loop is CASSEAGDTDTQYF. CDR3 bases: TGCGCCAGCAGTGAGGCGGGGGACACAGATACGCAGTATTTT.

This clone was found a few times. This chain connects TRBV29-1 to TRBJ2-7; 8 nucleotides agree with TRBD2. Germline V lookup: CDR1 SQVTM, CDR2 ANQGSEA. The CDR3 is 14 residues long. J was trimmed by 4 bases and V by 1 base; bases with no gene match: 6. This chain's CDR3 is CSVEAAGGGYEQYF. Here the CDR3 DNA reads TGCAGCGTTGAAGCGGCAGGCGGGGGGTACGAGCAGTACTTC.

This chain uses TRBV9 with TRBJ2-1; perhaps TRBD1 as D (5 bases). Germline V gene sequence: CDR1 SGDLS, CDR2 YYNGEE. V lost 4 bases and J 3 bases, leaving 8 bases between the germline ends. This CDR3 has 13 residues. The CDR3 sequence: CASSPTDYNEQFF. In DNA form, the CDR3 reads TGTGCCAGCAGCCCGACAGACTACAATGAGCAGTTCTTC.